This TCR beta chain was recorded in a study of sequential checkpoint blockade in melanoma. Study context: Arm A got nivolumab then ipilimumab; arm B the reverse, 1:1. Maintenance nivolumab came after either treatment sequence.

The treatment is: randomized to nivolumab then ipilimumab (arm A) or the reverse (arm B). No patient had prior DNA-damaging chemotherapy. From thawed PBMCs, live CD3+CD8+ cells negative for CD19 and CD56 were sorted. V was clipped by 4 bases and J by 5 bases; unmatched bases: 5. This CDR3 region has 13 residues. Germline lookup yields CDR1 MNHEY and CDR2 SMNVEV (reference sequence). TCRdb's table, derived via immunoSEQ multiplex PCR, lists solely in-frame clones and lacks some. The sample has about 13,000 clones; roughly 69% are singletons. This clonotype was sampled from a human donor with melanoma. This chain links TRBV27 with TRBJ2-7; 7 bases line up with TRBD1. The sequences come from CD8+ T cells sorted from blood (inferred from file names), collected from a patient given nivolumab and ipilimumab in sequence. CDR3 DNA: TGTGCCAGCAGTTCGACAGGGTGGGACGAGCAGTACTTC. It encodes CASSSTGWDEQYF.